Described below is a single T cell receptor beta chain sequence and its context. This entry comes from a study of blood T cell repertoires in COVID-19. Whole-study context: The United States, Italy and Spain provided the acute and convalescent COVID-19 samples. PBMCs, B-cell-depleted T cells, or T cells were the source of the cDNA or gDNA that made up the material.

Germline CDR1 reads MNHEY; CDR2 reads SVGAGI. This CDR3 contains 12 residues. Trimming cost V 2 bases and J 8 bases; bases outside gene matches: 1. Original data processing: Reference gene primer amplification gave estimated nucleated cell counts. Only in-frame clones appear in the TCRdb table, and some are missing; sequencing was by immunoSEQ multiplex PCR. That table supplies the V and J calls and clone size; D and trimming were determined from the DNA. This table has 150,000 to 160,000 clones, 88% appearing once. V usage is TRBV6-5 and J usage is TRBJ1-1, with 8 positions matching TRBD1. The TCR comes from a woman in her 70s with acute or convalescent COVID-19. The material sequenced was peripheral blood. CDR3 in amino acids: CASSYGDREAFF. CDR3 nucleotide sequence: TGTGCCAGCAGTTACGGGGACAGGGAAGCTTTCTTT.